This T cell receptor beta chain was documented in a study of shared clonotypes between healthy human individuals. Study at large: With ages of 18 to 49, the donors were a couple of women and a few men. General study points: The rarefaction results pointed to incomplete sorted-subset sequencing despite large depth. Naive subsets generally exceeded memory subsets in estimated richness.

Germline-derived CDR1 and CDR2 are GTSNPN and SVGIG (reference sequence). This CDR3 comprises 14 residues. The V segment lost 5 bases and the J segment 4 bases; nucleotides outside the gene matches: 10. This table comes from immunoSEQ multiplex PCR, and its TCRdb copy is limited to in-frame clones, with some not included. The table shows about 2.3 million clones, with more than 80% occurring only once. A note on this clone: The antigen remains undetermined.

The gene calls are TRBV30 and TRBJ1-1; 7 bases fit TRBD1. This clonotype was obtained from a man aged 18 to 30 in good health. Some clones in this sample may be carry-over from other donors' samples. Sequenced sample: naive CD4+ T cells from PBMCs. Subset specified: CD45RA+ positively selected. CDR3 nucleotide sequence: TGTGCCTGGCGGACAGGAGGAGGTAGCACTGAAGCTTTCTTT. It specifies CAWRTGGGSTEAFF.